The 15 T cell receptor beta chains reported below all come from one sample, sequenced in a study of cytomegalovirus exposure and HLA in healthy donors. The primer mix had 60 Vbeta and 13 Jbeta primers. Some clones are missing from TCRdb's copy, which holds only in-frame ones; the method was immunoSEQ multiplex PCR. The sample lists over 100,000 clones, about 10% occurring once. What was sequenced was PBMCs. The receptors were gathered from a middle-aged woman in good health and CMV-seropositive.

The genes are TRBV10-3 and TRBJ1-5; perhaps TRBD1 as D (6 bases). Germline values: CDR1 ENHRY, CDR2 SYGVKD. This CDR3 has 14 residues. V was trimmed by 0 bases and J by 6 bases, leaving 9 bases between them. The CDR3 region is CAISESGGAQPQHF. The DNA of the CDR3 is TGTGCCATCAGTGAGTCGGGGGGGGCTCAGCCCCAGCATTTT.

The V gene is TRBV18, the J gene TRBJ1-2; 8 bases agree with TRBD1. There are 18 residues in the CDR3. V was pared by 3 bases and J by 4 bases, with 16 bases of the junction left unmatched. The germline gives CDR1 KGHSH, CDR2 LQKENI. This CDR3 reads CASSPNLFPSGGPYGYTF. The CDR3 DNA follows: TGTGCCAGCTCACCGAACTTGTTCCCCTCAGGGGGCCCCTATGGCTACACCTTC.

V is TRBV7-2 and J is TRBJ2-3, with a weak D call TRBD1 (5 bases). Trimming stripped 7 bases from V and 2 bases from J, with 13 bases between. CDR3 length: 14 amino acids. Germline V lookup: CDR1 SGHTA, CDR2 FQGNSA. CDR3 sequence (DNA): TGTGCCAGCACCCTTTTAGGGGACACAGATACGCAGTATTTT. As protein: CASTLLGDTDTQYF.

This clone was detected a few times. This chain connects TRBV11-3 to TRBJ2-3; weak D call: TRBD1 (6 bases). CDR3 length: 16 residues. Looked up from germline, CDR1 is SGHNT and CDR2 is YENEEA. V lost 0 bases to trimming and J lost 3 bases, with 13 bases between them. The DNA of the CDR3 is TGTGCCAGCAGCTTAGACCCGGTGAGGGGGACAGATACGCAGTATTTT. Its translation: CASSLDPVRGTDTQYF.

This clone was detected a few times. The J gene is TRBJ1-5, the V gene TRBV4-2; TRBD1 aligns across 8 bases. Germline V lookup: CDR1 LGHNA, CDR2 YNFKEQ. The V and J ends lost 0 bases and 3 bases, in that order; junction bases with no gene match: 4. The CDR3 has 16 residues. The CDR3 here is CASSQDNRGDNQPQHF. The CDR3, as DNA: TGTGCCAGCAGCCAAGATAACAGGGGGGACAATCAGCCCCAGCATTTT.

This clone showed up just a few times. The chain employs TRBV11-3 and TRBJ2-1; tentative D call: TRBD2 (6 bases). The CDR3 extends over 14 amino acids. Trimming cost V 3 bases and J 4 bases, with 10 bases left between them. CDR1 SGHNT and CDR2 YENEEA come from the germline V gene. As DNA, the CDR3 is TGTGCCAGCAGCTTCCGGGACTCGTACAATGAGCAGTTCTTC. Translation gives CASSFRDSYNEQFF.

This clone was seen a handful of times. This chain connects TRBV11-3 to TRBJ2-3; 14 nucleotides align to TRBD2. This CDR3 region has 19 residues. From germline, CDR1 is SGHNT and CDR2 YENEEA. The V and J ends lost 4 bases and 1 base, in that order; junction bases with no gene match: 10. This CDR3 is CASSWGTSGGKLRTDTQYF. For the CDR3, the DNA is TGTGCCAGCAGCTGGGGGACTAGCGGGGGCAAACTTCGCACAGATACGCAGTATTTT. Based on the CDR3 plus reference TRBV11-3 and TRBJ2-3, the full variable domain is EAGVVQSPRYKIIEKKQPVAFWCNPISGHNTLYWYLQNLGQGPELLIRYENEEAVDDSQLPKDRFSAERLKGVDSTLKIQPAELGDSAVYLCASSWGTSGGKLRTDTQYFGPGTRLTVL.

This clone was seen only a few times. The chain employs TRBV5-6 and TRBJ2-1, with 14 bases that match TRBD2. The CDR3 runs to 18 residues. Germline V gene sequence: CDR1 SGHDT, CDR2 YYEEEE. Unmatched junction bases numbered 16, after V lost 3 bases and J lost 11 bases. The chain's CDR3 is CASSSIQTRLAGGLKQFF. As DNA, the CDR3 is TGTGCCAGCAGCTCTATCCAGACCCGACTAGCGGGGGGGCTTAAGCAGTTCTTC. The entire variable domain, with the rest obtained from reference TRBV5-6 and TRBJ2-1, is as follows: DAGVTQSPTHLIKTRGQQVTLRCSPKSGHDTVSWYQQALGQGPQFIFQYYEEEERQRGNFPDRFSGHQFPNYSSELNVNALLLGDSALYLCASSSIQTRLAGGLKQFFGPGTRLTVL.

The table lists this clone with a few counts. This chain's CDR3 is CASSPVYRGEQYF. The CDR3 DNA reads TGTGCCAGCTCACCAGTGTATCGAGGCGAGCAGTACTTC. This rearrangement joins TRBV18 to TRBJ2-7; D is undetermined. This CDR3 has 13 amino acids. CDR1 and CDR2 from the germline V gene are KGHSH and LQKENI. V was shortened by 2 bases and J by 6 bases, with 11 bases between the two germline ends.

The rearrangement uses TRBV11-2 and TRBJ2-3; 8 nucleotides align to TRBD2. With 5 bases clipped from V and 4 bases from J, the junction kept 8 bases outside the gene matches. The CDR3 length is 15 residues. Germline CDR1 is SGHAT and CDR2 is FQNNGV. CDR3 residues: CASSRGTSSPDTQYF. The CDR3 coding sequence is TGTGCCAGCAGCCGCGGGACTAGTTCTCCAGATACGCAGTATTTT.

This clone was counted only a few times. V gene TRBV7-9 combines with J gene TRBJ1-1, with 8 bases that match TRBD1. The length of the CDR3 is 14 residues. The junction had 9 bases not matched to a gene; V was cut back by 5 bases and J by 7 bases. Germline lookup yields CDR1 SEHNR and CDR2 FQNEAQ (reference sequence). In DNA, the CDR3 is TGTGCCAGCAGCCAGCTGGACAGGGCCATTGAAGCTTTCTTT. Amino acid sequence: CASSQLDRAIEAFF.

This clone was counted only a few times. The chain joins TRBV5-6 to TRBJ1-5; 9 bases are a match to TRBD1. This CDR3 is built from 16 residues. The V segment lost 4 bases and the J segment 3 bases; nucleotides outside the gene matches: 8. The germline V gene encodes CDR1 SGHDT and CDR2 YYEEEE. In nucleotides, the CDR3 is TGTGCCAGCAGCAGGACCGGGACAGGGCTCAATCAGCCCCAGCATTTT. Translation: CASSRTGTGLNQPQHF.

The chain uses TRBV27 and TRBJ1-1; TRBD1 matches 7 bases. The CDR3 spans 14 residues. Looked up from germline, CDR1 is MNHEY and CDR2 is SMNVEV (reference sequence). After removal of 1 base from V and 10 bases from J, the junction contained 9 bases not matched to a gene. CDR3 region: CASSLYKGTVGAFF. The CDR3 bases are TGTGCCAGCAGTTTATACAAGGGGACAGTAGGAGCTTTCTTT.

This clone was counted between two and nine times. This chain links TRBV6-6 with TRBJ1-1; possible D gene TRBD1, 6 bases. The V and J ends lost 3 bases and 9 bases respectively, with 20 bases between them. CDR3 length: 15 amino acids. The germline V gene has CDR1 MNHNY and CDR2 SVGAGI (reference sequence). The CDR3 protein is CASSYETGNPNKAFF. In nucleotides, the CDR3 is TGTGCCAGCAGTTATGAGACAGGCAACCCCAATAAAGCTTTCTTT.

The chain links TRBV5-1 to TRBJ1-1; tentative D call: TRBD1 (6 bases). Germline-derived CDR1 and CDR2 are SGHRS and YFSETQ. The CDR3 consists of 14 residues. V gave up 2 bases and J gave up 3 bases, with 11 bases separating them. The chain's CDR3 is CASSFVSGDTEAFF. CDR3 nucleotide sequence: TGCGCCAGCAGCTTTGTATCAGGGGACACTGAAGCTTTCTTT.